One and the same sample provided the 32 T cell receptor beta chains below, sequenced in a study of human T cells and chemical hapten exposure. TCRdb re-called the RACE reads through MiXCR, storing one row per CDR3 protein. The sample gives more than 100,000 distinct CDR3 sequences, 11% of which show up once; around 2.4% is in the top ten. The time point denotes: patch test 3, about 24 weeks after DPC sensitization. The treatment here: therapeutic diphenylcyclopropenone sensitization with weekly scalp DPC. The input for sequencing was whole blood, taken in connection with sensitization to the hapten diphenylcyclopropenone (DPC). The receptor set was obtained from a woman between 45 and 65 years old with alopecia areata. Some clones in this sample may be carry-over from other donors' samples.

V gene TRBV12-3 or TRBV12-4 combines with J gene TRBJ1-6; D might be TRBD1 (6 bases). The CDR3 is 15 residues long. The V end lost 7 bases, the J end lost 8 bases, and 18 bases lay between the germline ends. In DNA form, the CDR3 reads TGTGCCAGCACCCTGGGGGCGGTAAAAGATTCACCCCTCCACTTT. It yields the protein CASTLGAVKDSPLHF.

The table lists this clonotype with a few counts. The V gene is TRBV7-7, the J gene TRBJ1-5, with TRBD1 matching 10 bases. The CDR3 is 16 amino acids. The germline gives CDR1 SSHAT, CDR2 FNYEAQ (reference sequence). Germline trimming cut 5 bases from V and 10 bases from J; bases unmatched to any gene: 14. CDR3 sequence reads: CASSPRGVGTGEPQHF. The CDR3 DNA follows: TGTGCCAGCAGCCCAAGAGGGGTCGGGACAGGGGAACCCCAGCATTTT.

This clonotype was seen ten or more times. The gene calls are TRBV6-5 and TRBJ2-2; TRBD1 aligns across 9 bases. In germline, CDR1 is MNHEY, CDR2 SVGAGI. J was trimmed by 3 bases and V by 4 bases; bases with no gene match: 6. CDR3 length: 16 residues. CDR3 nucleotides: TGTGCCAGCAGTTTTACAGGGGGCGTCGACACCGGGGAGCTGTTTTTT. Translation gives CASSFTGGVDTGELFF.

CDR3 coding DNA: TGTGCCAGCAGTTGGGGACAGGCCAATCAGCCCCAGCATTTT. Residues: CASSWGQANQPQHF. V is TRBV6-6 and J is TRBJ1-5, with 8 bases fitting TRBD1. Trimming took 4 bases from V and 3 from J; bases not matched to a gene: 2. Germline assignment: CDR1 MNHNY and CDR2 SVGAGI (reference sequence). This CDR3 region has 14 residues.

Ten or more counts support this clonotype. The gene calls are TRBV12-3 or TRBV12-4 and TRBJ1-4; the D gene is possibly TRBD1 (5 bases). The CDR3 extends over 12 amino acids. Trimming removed 8 bases from V and 7 bases from J, with 11 bases in between. This CDR3 is CASDSGAEKLFF. CDR3 sequence (DNA): TGTGCCAGCGACAGCGGGGCTGAAAAACTGTTTTTT.

The J gene is TRBJ1-6, the V gene TRBV28; D unresolved. Trimming removed 4 bases at V and 8 bases at J, with 6 bases between. CDR3 length equals 12 residues. Per the germline V gene, CDR1 is MDHEN and CDR2 is SYDVKM. The CDR3 protein is CASSSSDSPLHF. The CDR3 DNA reads TGTGCCAGCAGTTCCTCGGATTCACCCCTCCACTTT.

This clonotype showed up many times. The genes are TRBV24-1 and TRBJ2-1; 11 bases fit TRBD2. Germline V CDR1 and CDR2: KGHDR, SFDVKD. The CDR3 loop spans 15 amino acids. J was trimmed by 9 bases and V by 4 bases; bases with no gene match: 7. The CDR3 nucleotides read TGTGCCACCAGTGACACTAGCGGGAGACAAAGTGAGCAGTTCTTC. This gives the protein CATSDTSGRQSEQFF.

This clonotype was detected a few times. The chain has TRBV6-6 and TRBJ1-2, with unresolved D. Germline values: CDR1 MNHNY, CDR2 SVGAGI (reference sequence). The CDR3 length is 14 residues. V lost 6 bases and J 1 base, leaving 12 bases between the germline ends. In DNA, the CDR3 is TGTGCCAGCAGCCCCCTGGCTCTTAACTATGGCTACACCTTC. Translated, it gives CASSPLALNYGYTF.

This rearrangement joins TRBV7-3 to TRBJ2-7, with a weak D call TRBD2 (6 bases). CDR1 and CDR2 (germline): SGHTA, FQGTGA. This CDR3 region has 13 residues. V lost 5 bases and J 7 bases, leaving 15 bases between the germline ends. Here the CDR3 DNA reads TGTGCCAGCAGCATAAAAGGGGCGGGAGAGCAGTACTTC. It yields the protein CASSIKGAGEQYF.

This clonotype was counted a few times. This chain joins TRBV6-6 and TRBJ2-7; the D is unclear. V was clipped by 6 bases and J by 4 bases, with 13 bases between them. This CDR3 has 13 residues. Germline CDR1 and CDR2: MNHNY and SVGAGI (reference sequence). The CDR3 loop is CASRLLSGYEQYF. The DNA for the CDR3 is TGTGCCAGCAGGCTACTATCCGGTTACGAGCAGTACTTC.

This clonotype was seen a few times. The chain carries TRBV5-1 and TRBJ2-3; 10 bases fit TRBD2. Germline V CDR1 and CDR2: SGHRS, YFSETQ. J gave up 4 bases and V 4 bases, and 9 bases lay outside the gene matches. CDR3 length: 16 amino acids. The CDR3 nucleotides read TGCGCCAGCAGCATACCTAGCGGGAGCTCCGCAGATACGCAGTATTTT. Its protein is CASSIPSGSSADTQYF.

This chain links TRBV23-1 with TRBJ1-1, with TRBD1 as a possible D gene (6 bases). TRBV23-1 is labeled an ORF, and its function is uncertain. V was clipped by 2 bases and J by 1 base, with 11 bases between them. The CDR3 sequence is 15 residues long. CDR3 amino acids: CASSQQGFGNTEAFF. The CDR3 nucleotides are TGCGCCAGCAGTCAACAGGGGTTCGGGAACACTGAAGCTTTCTTT.

The chain has TRBV7-3 and TRBJ2-1; D perhaps matches TRBD2 (6 bases). V dropped 4 bases and J dropped 4 bases, with 11 bases sitting between them. The CDR3 runs 14 residues. The V gene's germline CDR1 is SGHTA and CDR2 FQGTGA. The CDR3 sequence: CASSYSGGYNEQFF. The CDR3 bases are TGTGCCAGCAGCTACAGCGGAGGGTACAATGAGCAGTTCTTC.

This clonotype showed up just a few times. The V and J genes are TRBV7-2 and TRBJ2-3; weak D call: TRBD2 (6 bases). The CDR3 is made up of 15 amino acids. Germline CDR1 SGHTA, CDR2 FQGNSA. The ends were cut back, 5 bases at V and 4 bases at J, with 16 bases in the middle. The CDR3 sequence is CASSGVASESDTQYF. Written as DNA, the CDR3 is TGTGCCAGCAGCGGGGTGGCTAGCGAATCAGATACGCAGTATTTT.

This sequence joins TRBV12-3 or TRBV12-4 and TRBJ2-1; D unclear. This CDR3 is 11 amino acids long. Trimming took 3 bases from V and 14 from J, leaving 11 bases between them. The DNA for the CDR3 is TGTGCCAGCAGTTTGAATAACGTCGAGTTCTTC. It translates to CASSLNNVEFF.

This clonotype has only one observation. This sequence joins TRBV7-2 and TRBJ1-5; D possibly corresponds to TRBD1 (6 bases). Trimming removed 0 bases from V and 7 bases from J, with 10 bases in between. Germline V gene sequence: CDR1 SGHTA, CDR2 FQGNSA. This CDR3 region has 14 residues. CDR3 DNA sequence: TGTGCCAGCAGCTTAGCTGGGGGGCTCCAGCCCCAGCATTTT. Protein product: CASSLAGGLQPQHF.

This clonotype was observed a handful of times. The chain has TRBV13 and TRBJ2-7; 9 bases line up with TRBD2. The CDR3 is made up of 15 amino acids. The ends lost 1 base at V and 3 bases at J; junction bases unmatched: 4. Per the germline V gene, CDR1 is PRHDT and CDR2 is FYEKMQ (reference sequence). The CDR3 bases are TGTGCCAGCAGCTTAGCGCGGGAGGGGGTCTACGAGCAGTACTTC. It codes for CASSLAREGVYEQYF.

This clonotype has a count of ten or more. V usage is TRBV29-1 and J usage is TRBJ2-3, with 8 bases identical to TRBD2. Germline CDR1 is SQVTM and CDR2 is ANQGSEA. There are 16 residues in the CDR3. Trimming removed 6 bases from V and 3 bases from J; junction bases left unmatched: 14. The chain's CDR3 is CSVEPPGGLRTDTQYF. CDR3 DNA: TGCAGCGTCGAACCTCCGGGGGGGCTAAGGACAGATACGCAGTATTTT.

V is TRBV20-1 and J is TRBJ1-2; the match to TRBD1 covers 8 bases. The CDR3 length is 13 residues. Germline-derived CDR1 and CDR2 are DFQATT and SNEGSKA (reference sequence). Germline trimming cut 7 bases from V and 2 bases from J; bases unmatched to any gene: 6. The CDR3 region is CSGPTGENYGYTF. The DNA of the CDR3 is TGCAGTGGCCCGACAGGGGAGAACTATGGCTACACCTTC.

This clonotype came up a few times. V is TRBV7-8 and J is TRBJ2-5; D is possibly TRBD1 (5 bases). V gave up 5 bases and J gave up 5 bases, with 12 bases separating them. Germline CDR1 reads SGHVS; CDR2 reads FQNEAQ. This CDR3 region has 13 residues. The CDR3 DNA sequence: TGTGCCAGCAGCCTAGGGGCTCTGGAGACCCAGTACTTC. Amino acids: CASSLGALETQYF. Using reference TRBV7-8 and TRBJ2-5 for the parts outside the CDR3, the full variable domain is GAGVSQSPRYKVAKRGQDVALRCDPISGHVSLFWYQQALGQGPEFLTYFQNEAQLDKSGLPSDRFFAERPEGSVSTLKIQRTQQEDSAVYLCASSLGALETQYFGPGTRLLVL.

This chain connects TRBV12-3 or TRBV12-4 to TRBJ1-1; TRBD1 agrees at 9 bases. J lost 1 base, V lost 7 bases, and 4 bases had no gene match. The CDR3 has 14 residues. This CDR3 is CASTRTGENTEAFF. CDR3 DNA sequence: TGTGCCAGCACCCGGACAGGGGAGAACACTGAAGCTTTCTTT.

This clonotype was picked up a small number of times. The genes are TRBV18 and TRBJ1-1; D perhaps matches TRBD1 (6 bases). V gave up 3 bases and J gave up 4 bases, with 15 bases separating them. Germline V gene sequence: CDR1 KGHSH, CDR2 LQKENI. The CDR3 has 15 amino acids. This CDR3 is CASSPLGRGGTEAFF. CDR3 nucleotides: TGTGCCAGCTCACCCTTGGGGCGAGGGGGCACTGAAGCTTTCTTT. Drawing the rest from reference TRBV18 and TRBJ1-1, the complete variable domain is NAGVMQNPRHLVRRRGQEARLRCSPMKGHSHVYWYRQLPEEGLKFMVYLQKENIIDESGMPKERFSAEFPKEGPSILRIQQVVRGDSAAYFCASSPLGRGGTEAFFGQGTRLTVV.

In its sample, this clonotype was seen many times. The rearrangement joins TRBV29-1 to TRBJ2-3, with D perhaps matching TRBD2 (5 bases). Germline loops: CDR1 SQVTM, CDR2 ANQGSEA. Trimming pared 8 bases from V and 6 bases from J, leaving 21 bases between. The CDR3 sequence is 14 residues long. The CDR3 reads CSSSGVSLTDTQYF. As DNA, the CDR3 is TGCAGCTCATCCGGGGTCTCACTAACGGATACGCAGTATTTT.

This clonotype was seen more than once but under ten times. This rearrangement joins TRBV20-1 to TRBJ2-5; D might be TRBD1 (6 bases). V lost 5 bases and J lost 0, with 10 bases in between. CDR1 is DFQATT and CDR2 is SNEGSKA in the germline V gene (reference sequence). The CDR3 loop spans 13 amino acids. The CDR3 here is CSAPRGNQETQYF. The DNA of the CDR3 is TGCAGTGCTCCCAGGGGCAACCAAGAGACCCAGTACTTC.

Only a few counts were recorded for this clonotype. The chain is built from TRBV12-3 or TRBV12-4 and TRBJ2-7; D call uncertain. The CDR3 length is 14 residues. With 5 bases removed from V and 1 base from J, the gap between germline ends came to 12 bases. CDR3 sequence (DNA): TGTGCCAGCAGTGGAGAGGACGGATCCTACGAGCAGTACTTC. Translation: CASSGEDGSYEQYF.

The table lists this clonotype with a few counts. The chain recombines TRBV29-1 with TRBJ2-3, with D possibly TRBD2 on 6 matching bases. The germline CDR1 and CDR2 sequences are SQVTM and ANQGSEA. Trimming stripped 0 bases from V and 11 bases from J, with 6 bases between. This CDR3 has 10 amino acids. CDR3 sequence (DNA): TGCAGCGTTGAAGAGGGACTGCAGTATTTT. Encoded protein: CSVEEGLQYF.

The rearrangement joins TRBV5-6 to TRBJ1-1; D is perhaps TRBD1 (6 bases). CDR3 length: 15 residues. The ends were cut back, 0 bases at V and 6 bases at J, with 15 bases in the middle. Germline CDR1 and CDR2: SGHDT and YYEEEE. The CDR3 here is CASSLAGGRVPEAFF. In nucleotides, the CDR3 is TGTGCCAGCAGCTTGGCCGGGGGGCGCGTACCTGAAGCTTTCTTT.

V gene TRBV10-2 combines with J gene TRBJ2-7; no firm D call. The V end lost 1 base, the J end lost 1 base, and 5 bases lay between the germline ends. The CDR3 contains 13 residues. Looked up from germline, CDR1 is WSHSY and CDR2 is SAAADI. The DNA for the CDR3 is TGCGCCAGCAGTGAGTTTCCTTCCTACGAGCAGTACTTC. Translation gives CASSEFPSYEQYF.

This chain joins TRBV29-1 and TRBJ1-4; 9 bases map to TRBD1. Germline assignment: CDR1 SQVTM and CDR2 ANQGSEA. This CDR3 contains 13 residues. The J segment lost 7 bases and the V segment lost 6 bases, leaving 6 bases of the junction unmatched. The CDR3 region is CSVYGTGSEKLFF. The CDR3 region has the DNA TGCAGCGTGTACGGGACAGGGAGTGAAAAACTGTTTTTT.

Ten or more counts support this clonotype. The rearrangement joins TRBV2 to TRBJ1-6; possible D gene TRBD1, 5 bases. V gave up 4 bases and J gave up 0 bases, with 16 bases separating them. This CDR3 comprises 18 residues. Germline V CDR1 and CDR2: SNHLY, FYNNEI. CDR3 bases: TGTGCCAGCAGTGTAAGGGGTGGTGACCTCTCCTATAATTCACCCCTCCACTTT. Protein sequence: CASSVRGGDLSYNSPLHF.

This clonotype was seen at least ten times. The rearrangement links TRBV28 to TRBJ2-3; possible D gene TRBD2, 6 bases. Between the trimmed V and J ends, which lost 7 bases and 7 bases, there was a span of 21 bases. The CDR3 extends over 15 amino acids. The germline gives CDR1 MDHEN, CDR2 SYDVKM. The CDR3 protein is CASKRARDSHYTQYF. The CDR3 nucleotides are TGTGCCAGCAAGCGAGCCCGGGACTCGCACTATACGCAGTATTTT.

The rearrangement joins TRBV6-6 to TRBJ2-3; 10 bases are a match to TRBD2. The CDR3 totals 16 residues. Germline assignment: CDR1 MNHNY and CDR2 SVGAGI (reference sequence). V gave up 5 bases and J gave up 2 bases; unmatched junction bases: 7. This chain's CDR3 is CASSPQRGGYTDTQYF. CDR3 bases: TGTGCCAGCAGTCCACAGCGGGGGGGCTACACAGATACGCAGTATTTT.